These T cell receptor beta chains were read from a single sample in a study of T cells in Graves' hyperthyroidism and ophthalmopathy. TCRdb itself ran the multiplex PCR reads through MiXCR, one entry per CDR3 protein. The table includes hundreds of thousands of distinct CDR3 sequences, 20% detected once. The sequenced material came from blood. These receptors were obtained from a young man with Graves' ophthalmopathy. Both conserved end residues are part of each CDR3. Fields, in order: clone size, V gene, J gene, CDR3 length, D gene, CDR3 DNA, CDR3 protein. A D gene is named only where the DNA matches it firmly. For some rows the clone size is stated as once, few or many, or as a class when expanded; others skip it.

.	TRBV11-2	TRBJ2-7	16	.	TGTGCCAGCAGCTTAGGCCCGGACAAGAGCTCCTACGAGCAGTACTTC	CASSLGPDKSSYEQYF
.	TRBV30	TRBJ2-1	16	TRBD2	TGTGCCTGGAGTGTAGGGCTAGCGGACTCCTACAATGAGCAGTTCTTC	CAWSVGLADSYNEQFF
.	TRBV6-1	TRBJ2-7	16	.	TGTGCCAGCAGTGAAGAGGGGGCTAGCGGTACCTACGAGCAGTACTTC	CASSEEGASGTYEQYF
once	TRBV19	TRBJ2-5	16	.	TGTGCCAGTAGTGACCCAAACGGAGGGGACCAAGAGACCCAGTACTTC	CASSDPNGGDQETQYF
.	TRBV5-5	TRBJ1-1	15	.	TGTGCCAGCAGCTTGACGGGGCCGCCGAACACTGAAGCTTTCTTT	CASSLTGPPNTEAFF
.	TRBV20-1	TRBJ1-1	13	TRBD1	TGCAGTGCTGCGGACAGGGAGCCCACTGAAGCTTTCTTT	CSAADREPTEAFF
.	TRBV6-1	TRBJ1-5	15	.	TGTGCCAGAAGATCACAGGGTGCGGGAAATCAGCCCCAGCATTTT	CARRSQGAGNQPQHF
many	TRBV30	TRBJ2-1	14	TRBD2	TGTGCCTGGAGCGCGACTAGCGGGATCGGCGAGCAGTTCTTC	CAWSATSGIGEQFF
.	TRBV2	TRBJ2-5	16	TRBD2	TGTGCCAGCAGCCTTCTAGCGGGAGGAGGGGGAGAGACCCAGTACTTC	CASSLLAGGGGETQYF
many	TRBV2	TRBJ2-7	13	.	TGTGCCAGCAGTGCCGGACAGAACTACGAGCAGTACTTC	CASSAGQNYEQYF
many	TRBV2	TRBJ1-2	15	TRBD1	TGTGCCAGCAGCCGCAGGGACAGTTCTAACTATGGCTACACCTTC	CASSRRDSSNYGYTF
.	TRBV28	TRBJ1-6	14	.	TGTGCCAGCAGTCTACAGGGTATAGATTCACCCCTCCACTTT	CASSLQGIDSPLHF
.	TRBV2	TRBJ2-3	15	TRBD2	TGTGCCAGCACGCCGCGGGAGTGGGTGACAGATACGCAGTATTTT	CASTPREWVTDTQYF